The TCR beta chain described here comes from a study of OX40 agonist ivuxolimab in advanced cancers. For the study in its entirety: Ivuxolimab was a fully human IgG2 agonistic monoclonal antibody targeting the costimulatory receptor OX40 (CD134). Intravenous ivuxolimab was administered to patients every 2 weeks at six dose levels: 0.01, 0.1, 0.3, 1.5, 3 and 10 mg/kg. Of the approximately 50 dose-escalation patients, hepatocellular carcinoma was present in about 19, melanoma in around 15, renal cell carcinoma in 9 and head and neck cancer in 9. A male proportion of 82.7% and a mean age of 60 years, ranging from about 20 to 80, were recorded for the dose-escalation cohort. Prior anti-PD-1, anti-PD-L1 or anti-CTLA-4 therapy was permitted, and approximately 41% of dose-escalation patients had received checkpoint inhibitors. Partial responses occurred in three dose-escalation patients: two with cutaneous melanoma and one with hepatocellular carcinoma. Peripheral TCRbeta sequencing was intended to test whether TCR sequence diversity was altered and clonal T-cell expansion was caused by ivuxolimab. The paper describes the monotherapy dose-escalation part (N of about 55 patients) of the phase I trial of ivuxolimab.

The trial excluded patients who had a history of autoimmune disease or were on systemic immunosuppression. Peripheral blood for TCR sequencing was collected from all dose cohorts at baseline, on cycle 4 day 1, and on cycle 7 day 1. The samples were taken from a phase I, first-in-human, multicenter, open-label dose-escalation trial of ivuxolimab. Adults with locally advanced or metastatic melanoma, renal cell carcinoma, hepatocellular carcinoma or head and neck squamous cell carcinoma were enrolled in the trial. CD4+ and CD8+ T cells were sorted separately from peripheral blood before TCR sequencing. Comments on this clone: Its binding antigen is unknown. Per-base quality was not reported, and no clone a single base away is much larger than it.

From cysteine to phenylalanine, the CDR3 is 12 amino acids long. Only the CDR3 region is kept as DNA, spanning 36 bases read in frame from base 1. V lost 7 bases and J lost 7 bases; the stretch between them is 11 bases long. CDR1 is given as MDHEN and CDR2 as SYDVKM, both from the germline V gene. The full study reports these points: At doses of 0.1 to 3.0 mg/kg, clonal expansion of both CD4+ and CD8+ T cells in blood was seen between baseline and week 6. The antigen specificity of the peripheral T cells that underwent clonal expansion was not determined. Partial responders in the 0.1-3.0 mg/kg groups had among the lowest normalized peripheral clonal expansion, especially among CD8+ T cells. After ivuxolimab, expanded clones were on average more numerous among CD8+ T cells than among CD4+ T cells. Low levels of normalized T-cell clonal expansion were also seen in some patients who did not respond.

To sequence the TCRbeta CDR3 region, genomic DNA was isolated from the sorted cells. TCRbeta CDR3 regions were sequenced using the immunoSEQ Assay. The clones in this table, taken by TCRdb from immuneACCESS, are in-frame only. Not every clone is retained; where verified, under half of the shortfall comes from an unresolved V gene, and the cause of the rest is unknown. For this sample there are 70,000 to 85,000 clones; under 95% appear just once. Under 7.5% of the sample is in the top ten clones. This receptor was identified in an adult with an advanced solid tumor such as melanoma, head and neck, liver or kidney cancer. The source material was CD4+ or CD8+ T cells sorted from blood, sampled in a trial of the OX40 agonist ivuxolimab. The chain is assembled from TRBV28 and TRBJ2-1, with no D gene named confidently. The base sequence is TGTGCCAGCACGTCAGTATCGAATGAGCAGTTCTTC. Its amino acids are CASTSVSNEQFF.